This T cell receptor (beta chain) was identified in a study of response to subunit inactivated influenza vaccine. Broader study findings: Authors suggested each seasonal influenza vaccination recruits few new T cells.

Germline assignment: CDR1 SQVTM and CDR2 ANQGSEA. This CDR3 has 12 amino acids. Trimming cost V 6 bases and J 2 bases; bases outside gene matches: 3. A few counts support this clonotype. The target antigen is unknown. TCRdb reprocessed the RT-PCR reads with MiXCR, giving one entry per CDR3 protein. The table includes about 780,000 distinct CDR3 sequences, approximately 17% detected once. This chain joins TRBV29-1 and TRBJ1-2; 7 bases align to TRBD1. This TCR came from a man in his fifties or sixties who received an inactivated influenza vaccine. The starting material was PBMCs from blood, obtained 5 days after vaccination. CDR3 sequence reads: CSVRQGNYGYTF. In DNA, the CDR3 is TGCAGCGTCCGACAGGGAAACTATGGCTACACCTTC.